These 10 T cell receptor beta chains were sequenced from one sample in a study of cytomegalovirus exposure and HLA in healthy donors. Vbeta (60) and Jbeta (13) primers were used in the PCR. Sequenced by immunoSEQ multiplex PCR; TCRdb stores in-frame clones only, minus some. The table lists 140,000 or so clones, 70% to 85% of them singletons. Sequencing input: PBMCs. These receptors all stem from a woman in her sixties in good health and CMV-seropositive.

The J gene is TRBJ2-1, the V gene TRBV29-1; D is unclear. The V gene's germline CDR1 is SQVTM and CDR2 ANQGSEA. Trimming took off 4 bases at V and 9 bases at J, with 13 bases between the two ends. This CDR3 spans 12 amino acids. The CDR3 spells CSVALRVVEQFF. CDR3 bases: TGCAGCGTTGCCCTCCGGGTGGTTGAGCAGTTCTTC.

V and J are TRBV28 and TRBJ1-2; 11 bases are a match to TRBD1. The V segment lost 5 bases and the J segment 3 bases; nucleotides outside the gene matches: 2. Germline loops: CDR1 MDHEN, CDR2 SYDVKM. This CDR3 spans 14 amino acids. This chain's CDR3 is CASSRDRGYYGYTF. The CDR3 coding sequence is TGTGCCAGCAGTCGGGACAGGGGGTACTATGGCTACACCTTC.

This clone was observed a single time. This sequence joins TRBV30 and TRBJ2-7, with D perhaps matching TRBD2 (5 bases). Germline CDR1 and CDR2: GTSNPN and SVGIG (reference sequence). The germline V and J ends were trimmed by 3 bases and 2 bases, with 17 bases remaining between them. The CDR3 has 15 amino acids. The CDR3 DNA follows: TGTGCCTGGAGAGTAAGGTTTCCGGGAACCTACGAGCAGTACTTC. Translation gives CAWRVRFPGTYEQYF.

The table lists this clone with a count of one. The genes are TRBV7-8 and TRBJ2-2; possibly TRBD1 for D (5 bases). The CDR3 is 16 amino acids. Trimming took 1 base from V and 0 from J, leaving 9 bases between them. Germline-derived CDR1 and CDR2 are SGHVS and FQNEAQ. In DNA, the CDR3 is TGTGCCAGCAGCTTAGTACCCAGGGCGAACACCGGGGAGCTGTTTTTT. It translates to CASSLVPRANTGELFF.

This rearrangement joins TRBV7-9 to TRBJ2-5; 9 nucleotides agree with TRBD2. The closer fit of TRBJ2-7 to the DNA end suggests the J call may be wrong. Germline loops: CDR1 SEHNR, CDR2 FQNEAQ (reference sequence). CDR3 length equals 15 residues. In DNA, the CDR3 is TGTGCCAGCAGCTTAGCCAGCGGGAGGAGGGTCGAGCAGTACTTC. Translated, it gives CASSLASGRRVEQYF.

The CDR3, as DNA: TGTGCCAGCAGCCAAGATCTAGCGAATACGCAGTATTTT. Encoded protein: CASSQDLANTQYF. The chain uses TRBV14 and TRBJ2-3; tentatively, D is TRBD2 (6 bases). This CDR3 has 13 amino acids. The germline gives CDR1 SGHDN, CDR2 FVKESK. With 0 bases removed from V and 7 bases from J, the gap between germline ends came to 8 bases.

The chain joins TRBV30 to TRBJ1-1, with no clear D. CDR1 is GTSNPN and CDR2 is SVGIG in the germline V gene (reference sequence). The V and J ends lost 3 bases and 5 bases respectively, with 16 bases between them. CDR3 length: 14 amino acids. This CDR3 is CAWSPIGRGTEAFF. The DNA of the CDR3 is TGTGCCTGGAGCCCTATAGGCCGAGGGACTGAAGCTTTCTTT.

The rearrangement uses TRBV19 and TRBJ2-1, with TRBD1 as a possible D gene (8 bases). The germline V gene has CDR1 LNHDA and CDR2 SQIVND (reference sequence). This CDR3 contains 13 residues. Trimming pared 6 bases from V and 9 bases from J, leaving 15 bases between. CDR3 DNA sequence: TGTGCCAGTAGAGACAGGGGAGGGGGTGAGCAGTTCTTC. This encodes CASRDRGGGEQFF.

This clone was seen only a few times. The chain's CDR3 is CASSPGLAEYNEQFF. For the CDR3, the DNA is TGCGCCAGCAGCCCGGGTCTAGCGGAGTACAATGAGCAGTTCTTC. The V call is TRBV5-1, the J call TRBJ2-1; the match to TRBD2 covers 7 bases. The trim removed 4 bases at V and 4 bases at J, leaving 8 bases unmatched. The germline CDR1 and CDR2 sequences are SGHRS and YFSETQ. The CDR3 has 15 amino acids. Full variable domain (remainder filled in from reference TRBV5-1 and TRBJ2-1): KAGVTQTPRYLIKTRGQQVTLSCSPISGHRSVSWYQQTPGQGLQFLFEYFSETQRNKGNFPGRFSGRQFSNSRSEMNVSTLELGDSALYLCASSPGLAEYNEQFFGPGTRLTVL.

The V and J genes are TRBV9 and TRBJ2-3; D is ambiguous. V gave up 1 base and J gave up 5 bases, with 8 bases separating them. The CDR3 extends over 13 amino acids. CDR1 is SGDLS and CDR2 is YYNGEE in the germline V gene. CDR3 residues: CASSVFEVDTQYF. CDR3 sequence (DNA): TGTGCCAGCAGCGTATTTGAGGTAGATACGCAGTATTTT.